Sample share makes the clone carrying this T cell receptor (beta chain) medium-sized (0.01 to 0.1%). Antigen unknown. This sample stems from a study of cytomegalovirus exposure and HLA in healthy donors. Overall study results and limits: Specific recognition of CMV antigens was confirmed in vitro for a few chains (all CMV-associated).

With 4 bases removed from V and 7 bases from J, the gap between germline ends came to 16 bases. Germline V gene sequence: CDR1 LGHNA, CDR2 YNFKEQ. The CDR3 is 15 amino acids. Both 60 Vbeta primers and 13 Jbeta primers went into the PCR. Clones were sequenced by immunoSEQ multiplex PCR, and TCRdb holds only the in-frame ones, with some missing. Here the sample spans over 100,000 clones, 70% to 80% being singletons. This clonotype was obtained from a male donor in good health and CMV-seropositive. Input material: PBMCs. The chain combines TRBV4-2 with TRBJ1-4; a possible D gene is TRBD1 (6 bases). DNA for the CDR3: TGTGCCAGCAGCCTCCGGGAGGGGGATTTTGAAAAACTGTTTTTT. Its protein product is CASSLREGDFEKLFF.